The 20 T cell receptor beta chains in this list originate from one sample, sequenced in a study of blood T cell repertoires in COVID-19. Method: immunoSEQ multiplex PCR; TCRdb's copy keeps in-frame clones and lacks some. The sample lists roughly 220,000 clones; 84% were seen once. What was sequenced was peripheral blood. The receptor set was obtained from a woman aged 60 to 75 with acute or convalescent COVID-19.

This clone has only a few counts. This rearrangement joins TRBV15 to TRBJ2-3, with D unclear. The ends were cut back, 5 bases at V and 1 base at J, with 13 bases in the middle. The CDR3 length is 15 residues. Germline V CDR1 and CDR2: LNHNV, YYDKDF (reference sequence). In nucleotides, the CDR3 is TGTGCCACCAGCTCCCGGATGGGCGGCACAGATACGCAGTATTTT. Its translation: CATSSRMGGTDTQYF.

This clone was seen a handful of times. V is TRBV2 and J is TRBJ1-4; 9 bases align to TRBD1. J was trimmed by 7 bases and V by 6 bases; bases with no gene match: 6. The CDR3 has 14 residues. The V gene's germline CDR1 is SNHLY and CDR2 FYNNEI. CDR3 DNA: TGTGCCAGCAGCTACCAGACAGGGGGTGAAAAACTGTTTTTT. As protein: CASSYQTGGEKLFF.

J is TRBJ1-2 and V is TRBV7-2, with D possibly matching TRBD1 (5 bases). The CDR3 spans 17 residues. Trimming removed 1 base at V and 2 bases at J, with 17 bases between. Germline V gene lookup returns CDR1 SGHTA and CDR2 FQGNSA. CDR3 in amino acids: CASSLGGLYSGNYGYTF. As DNA, the CDR3 is TGTGCCAGCAGCTTAGGGGGCCTCTATAGCGGAAACTATGGCTACACCTTC.

V is TRBV19 and J is TRBJ1-2; 7 positions agree with TRBD1. This CDR3 has 12 residues. Germline V gene data show CDR1 as LNHDA and CDR2 as SQIVND (reference sequence). V shed 7 bases and J 1 base; nucleotides not matched to a gene: 0. CDR3 DNA: TGTGCCAGTAACAGGGGTAACTATGGCTACACCTTC. This encodes CASNRGNYGYTF.

V is TRBV5-6 and J is TRBJ1-1, with 8 bases matching TRBD1. This CDR3 region has 17 residues. From germline, CDR1 is SGHDT and CDR2 YYEEEE. V dropped 1 base and J dropped 3; count of bases not matched to a gene: 11. Here the CDR3 DNA reads TGTGCCAGCAGCTTGTCGGCAGGGGGCGCGAAGTACACTGAAGCTTTCTTT. It specifies CASSLSAGGAKYTEAFF.

This rearrangement joins TRBV28 to TRBJ2-3, with a weak D call TRBD2 (6 bases). Between the trimmed V and J ends, which lost 5 bases and 0 bases, there was a span of 12 bases. CDR3 length: 15 residues. Per the germline V gene, CDR1 is MDHEN and CDR2 is SYDVKM. The CDR3 loop reads CASSTGRFSTDTQYF. The CDR3 bases are TGTGCCAGCAGTACGGGGAGGTTCAGCACAGATACGCAGTATTTT.

This clone came up once. The V call is TRBV5-8, the J call TRBJ2-1, with TRBD2 matching over 9 bases. The junction had 5 bases not matched to a gene; V was cut back by 0 bases and J by 4 bases. There are 16 residues in the CDR3. CDR1 is SGHTS and CDR2 is YDEGEE in the germline V gene. The chain's CDR3 is CASSLERGVMYNEQFF. For the CDR3, the DNA is TGTGCCAGCAGCTTGGAGCGGGGGGTAATGTACAATGAGCAGTTCTTC.

The rearrangement uses TRBV7-3 and TRBJ2-7; no clear D gene. The CDR3 extends over 13 amino acids. Trimming left V 5 bases short and J 5 bases short, with 13 bases between. Germline V gene lookup returns CDR1 SGHTA and CDR2 FQGTGA. CDR3 protein: CASSLGGSNEQYF. Here the CDR3 DNA reads TGTGCCAGCAGCCTTGGTGGCAGTAACGAGCAGTACTTC. The complete variable domain, with remaining parts taken from reference TRBV7-3 and TRBJ2-7, reads GAGVSQTPSNKVTEKGKYVELRCDPISGHTALYWYRQSLGQGPEFLIYFQGTGAADDSGLPNDRFFAVRPEGSVSTLKIQRTERGDSAVYLCASSLGGSNEQYFGPGTRLTVT.

The J gene is TRBJ1-2, the V gene TRBV4-1; TRBD1 matches at 7 bases. Germline trimming cut 4 bases from V and 6 bases from J; bases unmatched to any gene: 17. This CDR3 region has 17 residues. CDR1 MGHRA and CDR2 YSYEKL come from the germline V gene. The CDR3 region has the DNA TGCGCCAGCAGCCGAGGAGGGTTACAGGGGTCAAATAATGGCTACACCTTC. Amino acid sequence: CASSRGGLQGSNNGYTF.

The chain recombines TRBV5-1 with TRBJ2-1; 7 bases line up with TRBD2. Germline V gene data show CDR1 as SGHRS and CDR2 as YFSETQ. CDR3 length: 16 amino acids. V dropped 3 bases and J dropped 8; count of bases not matched to a gene: 14. The CDR3: CASSSNRDYHRDEQFF. Here the CDR3 DNA reads TGCGCCAGCAGCTCAAATCGGGACTACCATAGAGATGAGCAGTTCTTC.

This clone was counted only a few times. This chain uses TRBV5-4 with TRBJ1-1; a weak D match, TRBD1 (5 bases). Per the germline V gene, CDR1 is SGHNT and CDR2 is YYREEE (reference sequence). The germline V and J ends were trimmed by 4 bases and 2 bases, with 21 bases remaining between them. The CDR3 extends over 17 amino acids. The CDR3 nucleotides read TGTGCCAGCAGCCTGGGTGGGGGGTTTGGCTTAAACACTGAAGCTTTCTTT. Translating gives CASSLGGGFGLNTEAFF. Using reference TRBV5-4 and TRBJ1-1 for the parts outside the CDR3, the full variable domain is ETGVTQSPTHLIKTRGQQVTLRCSSQSGHNTVSWYQQALGQGPQFIFQYYREEENGRGNFPPRFSGLQFPNYSSELNVNALELDDSALYLCASSLGGGFGLNTEAFFGQGTRLTVV.

The chain is built from TRBV11-1 and TRBJ1-1; tentative D call: TRBD1 (6 bases). The CDR3 runs to 12 residues. CDR1 is SGHAT and CDR2 is FQDESV in the germline V gene (reference sequence). V was pared by 5 bases and J by 7 bases, with 11 bases between. The CDR3 DNA reads TGTGCCAGCAGCCGAGGACAGTATGAAGCTTTCTTT. It codes for CASSRGQYEAFF.

V and J are TRBV30 and TRBJ2-5; 7 bases are a match to TRBD2. This CDR3 has 17 residues. V trimming: 1 base; J trimming: 1 base; junction bases outside the gene matches: 12. CDR1 and CDR2 (germline): GTSNPN, SVGIG (reference sequence). The chain's CDR3 is CAWSDMGASGRQETQYF. In nucleotides, the CDR3 is TGTGCCTGGAGTGATATGGGAGCTAGCGGCCGCCAAGAGACCCAGTACTTC.

The rearrangement links TRBV9 to TRBJ1-1; D perhaps matches TRBD1 (6 bases). Between the trimmed V and J ends, which lost 3 bases and 3 bases, there was a span of 18 bases. Per the germline V gene, CDR1 is SGDLS and CDR2 is YYNGEE. The length of the CDR3 is 16 residues. The CDR3 is CASSAGGGSFDTEAFF. The CDR3 coding sequence is TGTGCCAGCAGCGCCGGGGGGGGCAGCTTTGACACTGAAGCTTTCTTT. The variable domain in full, with the rest retrieved from reference TRBV9 and TRBJ1-1, is DSGVTQTPKHLITATGQRVTLRCSPRSGDLSVYWYQQSLDQGLQFLIQYYNGEERAKGNILERFSAQQFPDLHSELNLSSLELGDSALYFCASSAGGGSFDTEAFFGQGTRLTVV.

The chain couples TRBV29-1 to TRBJ1-1; tentative D call: TRBD1 (5 bases). The germline CDR1 and CDR2 sequences are SQVTM and ANQGSEA. The CDR3 has 11 amino acids. Trimming pared 7 bases from V and 3 bases from J, leaving 9 bases between. The CDR3 loop reads CSARTYTEAFF. CDR3 nucleotides: TGCAGCGCTCGGACATACACTGAAGCTTTCTTT.

The gene calls are TRBV7-2 and TRBJ2-7, with 9 bases aligning to TRBD1. Losses at the gene ends were 4 bases for V and 3 bases for J; bases not matched to a gene: 4. The CDR3 sequence is 14 residues long. Germline values: CDR1 SGHTA, CDR2 FQGNSA. For the CDR3, the DNA is TGTGCCAGCAGCTCCAGACAGGGGGGCTACGAGCAGTACTTC. Translating gives CASSSRQGGYEQYF.

V and J are TRBV28 and TRBJ1-2, with 7 bases lining up with TRBD1. J gave up 6 bases and V 6 bases, and 7 bases lay outside the gene matches. This CDR3 comprises 13 residues. Looked up from germline, CDR1 is MDHEN and CDR2 is SYDVKM. The DNA of the CDR3 is TGTGCCAGCAGGATGGGACAGCCCCATGGCTACACCTTC. This gives the protein CASRMGQPHGYTF.

V usage is TRBV27 and J usage is TRBJ1-2, with D perhaps matching TRBD1 (6 bases). The length of the CDR3 is 15 residues. Trimming took off 5 bases at V and 7 bases at J, with 20 bases between the two ends. Germline loops: CDR1 MNHEY, CDR2 SMNVEV (reference sequence). CDR3 sequence: CASSPSPQQGSGYTF. The DNA for the CDR3 is TGTGCCAGCAGTCCATCCCCACAACAGGGAAGTGGCTACACCTTC.

About this clone: Germline and junction disagree at one end, which may indicate a read error. The genes are TRBV10-3 and TRBJ1-3, with 7 bases lining up with TRBD1. CDR3 length: 14 residues. CDR1 ENHRY and CDR2 SYGVKD come from the germline V gene. The CDR3 here is CAINEGASGNTIYF. The CDR3 nucleotides are TGTGCCATCAATGAGGGGGCCTCTGGAAACACCATATATTTT.

V usage is TRBV7-2 and J usage is TRBJ2-2; no reliable D call. V was cut by 5 bases and J by 1 base, with 20 bases left in between. The CDR3 is made up of 18 amino acids. Looked up from germline, CDR1 is SGHTA and CDR2 is FQGNSA. CDR3 in amino acids: CASSIAPVTGMNTGELFF. CDR3 coding DNA: TGTGCCAGCAGCATTGCGCCCGTGACTGGAATGAACACCGGGGAGCTGTTTTTT. The full variable domain, with the rest looked up from reference TRBV7-2 and TRBJ2-2, is GAGVSQSPSNKVTEKGKDVELRCDPISGHTALYWYRQSLGQGLEFLIYFQGNSAPDKSGLPSDRFSAERTGGSVSTLTIQRTQQEDSAVYLCASSIAPVTGMNTGELFFGEGSRLTVL.